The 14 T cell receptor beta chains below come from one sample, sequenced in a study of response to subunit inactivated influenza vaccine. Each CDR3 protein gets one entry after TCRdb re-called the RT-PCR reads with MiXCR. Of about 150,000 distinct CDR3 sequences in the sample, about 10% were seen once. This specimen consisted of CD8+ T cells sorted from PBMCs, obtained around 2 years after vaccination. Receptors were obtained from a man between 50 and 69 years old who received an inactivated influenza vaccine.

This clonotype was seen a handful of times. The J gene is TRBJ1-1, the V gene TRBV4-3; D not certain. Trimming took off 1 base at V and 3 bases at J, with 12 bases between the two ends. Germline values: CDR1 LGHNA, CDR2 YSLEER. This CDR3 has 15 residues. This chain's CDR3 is CASSQGSRVDTEAFF. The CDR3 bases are TGCGCCAGCAGCCAAGGATCACGGGTTGACACTGAAGCTTTCTTT.

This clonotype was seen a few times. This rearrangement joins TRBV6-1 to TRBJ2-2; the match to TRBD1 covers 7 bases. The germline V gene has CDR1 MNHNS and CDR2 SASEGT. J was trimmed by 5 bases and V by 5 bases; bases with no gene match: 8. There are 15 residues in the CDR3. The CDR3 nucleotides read TGTGCCAGCAGTCCTAGACAGGGAGTTACCGGGGAGCTGTTTTTT. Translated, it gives CASSPRQGVTGELFF.

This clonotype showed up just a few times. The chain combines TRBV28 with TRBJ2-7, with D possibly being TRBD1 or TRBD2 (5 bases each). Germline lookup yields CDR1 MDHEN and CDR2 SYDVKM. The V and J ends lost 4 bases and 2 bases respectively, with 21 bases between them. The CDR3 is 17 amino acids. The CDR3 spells CASSSPGAAFRAYEQYF. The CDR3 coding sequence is TGTGCCAGCAGTTCCCCCGGGGCGGCATTCAGGGCCTACGAGCAGTACTTC.

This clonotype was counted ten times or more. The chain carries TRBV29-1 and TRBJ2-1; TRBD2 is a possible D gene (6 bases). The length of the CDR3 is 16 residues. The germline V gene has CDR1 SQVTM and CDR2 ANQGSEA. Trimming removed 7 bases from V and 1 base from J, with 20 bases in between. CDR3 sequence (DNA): TGCAGCGCCCCGAGCCCGACTAGGCGGTCCTACAATGAGCAGTTCTTC. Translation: CSAPSPTRRSYNEQFF.

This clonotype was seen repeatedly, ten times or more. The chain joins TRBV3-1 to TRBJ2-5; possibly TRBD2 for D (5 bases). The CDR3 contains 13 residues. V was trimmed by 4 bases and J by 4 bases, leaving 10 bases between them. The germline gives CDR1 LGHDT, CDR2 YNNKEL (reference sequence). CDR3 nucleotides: TGTGCCAGCAGCCCTCGGAGGTCAGAGACCCAGTACTTC. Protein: CASSPRRSETQYF.

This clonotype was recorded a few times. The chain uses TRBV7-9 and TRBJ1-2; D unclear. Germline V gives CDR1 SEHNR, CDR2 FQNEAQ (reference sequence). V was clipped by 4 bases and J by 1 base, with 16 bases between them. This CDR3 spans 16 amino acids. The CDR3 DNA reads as TGTGCCAGCAGCTCCCGGTCGCCAGCCATTAACTATGGCTACACCTTC. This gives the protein CASSSRSPAINYGYTF.

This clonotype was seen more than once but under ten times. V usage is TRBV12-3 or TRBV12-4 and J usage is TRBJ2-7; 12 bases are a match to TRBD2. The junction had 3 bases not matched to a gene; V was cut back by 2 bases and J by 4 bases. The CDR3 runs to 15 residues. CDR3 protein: CASSLRLAGVYEQYF. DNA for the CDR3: TGTGCCAGCAGTTTAAGACTAGCGGGGGTTTACGAGCAGTACTTC.

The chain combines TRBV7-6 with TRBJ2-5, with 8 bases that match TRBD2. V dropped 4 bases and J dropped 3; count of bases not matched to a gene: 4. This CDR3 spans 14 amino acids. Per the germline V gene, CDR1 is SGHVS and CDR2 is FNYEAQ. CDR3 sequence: CASSSPGGKETQYF. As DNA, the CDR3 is TGTGCCAGCAGCTCCCCGGGAGGGAAAGAGACCCAGTACTTC.

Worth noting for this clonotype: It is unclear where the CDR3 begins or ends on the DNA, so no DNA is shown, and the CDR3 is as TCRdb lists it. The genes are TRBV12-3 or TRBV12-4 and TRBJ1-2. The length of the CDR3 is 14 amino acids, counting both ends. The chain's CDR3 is CASSFGSGYYGYTF.

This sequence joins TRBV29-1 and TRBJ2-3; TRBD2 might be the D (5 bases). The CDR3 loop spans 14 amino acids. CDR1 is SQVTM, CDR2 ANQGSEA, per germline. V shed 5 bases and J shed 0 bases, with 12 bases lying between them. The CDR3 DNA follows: TGCAGCGTTCGACTACCAACCAGCACAGATACGCAGTATTTT. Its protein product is CSVRLPTSTDTQYF.

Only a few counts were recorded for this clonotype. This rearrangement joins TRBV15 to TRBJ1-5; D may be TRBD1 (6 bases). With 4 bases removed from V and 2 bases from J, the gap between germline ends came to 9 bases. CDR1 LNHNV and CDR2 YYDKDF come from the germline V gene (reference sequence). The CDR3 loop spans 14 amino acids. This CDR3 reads CATSNRVGNQPQHF. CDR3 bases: TGTGCCACCAGCAACAGGGTTGGCAATCAGCCCCAGCATTTT.

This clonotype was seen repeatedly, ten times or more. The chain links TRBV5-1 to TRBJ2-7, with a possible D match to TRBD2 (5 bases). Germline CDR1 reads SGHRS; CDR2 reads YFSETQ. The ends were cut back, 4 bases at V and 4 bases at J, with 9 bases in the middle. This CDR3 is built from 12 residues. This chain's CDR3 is CASSRSGYEQYF. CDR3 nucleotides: TGCGCCAGCAGCCGGTCGGGGTACGAGCAGTACTTC.

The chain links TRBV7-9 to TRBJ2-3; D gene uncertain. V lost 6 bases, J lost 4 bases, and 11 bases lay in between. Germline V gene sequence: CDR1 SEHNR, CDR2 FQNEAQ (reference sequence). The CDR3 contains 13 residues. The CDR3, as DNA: TGTGCCAGCAGGCCTGGGCCTGCAGATACGCAGTATTTT. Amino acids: CASRPGPADTQYF.

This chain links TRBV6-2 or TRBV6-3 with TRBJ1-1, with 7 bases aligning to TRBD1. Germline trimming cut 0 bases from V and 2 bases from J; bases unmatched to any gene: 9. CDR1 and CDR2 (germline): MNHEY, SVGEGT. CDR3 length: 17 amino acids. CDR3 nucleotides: TGTGCCAGCAGTTACTCGATTAAAGCAGGGGGAAACACTGAAGCTTTCTTT. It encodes CASSYSIKAGGNTEAFF.